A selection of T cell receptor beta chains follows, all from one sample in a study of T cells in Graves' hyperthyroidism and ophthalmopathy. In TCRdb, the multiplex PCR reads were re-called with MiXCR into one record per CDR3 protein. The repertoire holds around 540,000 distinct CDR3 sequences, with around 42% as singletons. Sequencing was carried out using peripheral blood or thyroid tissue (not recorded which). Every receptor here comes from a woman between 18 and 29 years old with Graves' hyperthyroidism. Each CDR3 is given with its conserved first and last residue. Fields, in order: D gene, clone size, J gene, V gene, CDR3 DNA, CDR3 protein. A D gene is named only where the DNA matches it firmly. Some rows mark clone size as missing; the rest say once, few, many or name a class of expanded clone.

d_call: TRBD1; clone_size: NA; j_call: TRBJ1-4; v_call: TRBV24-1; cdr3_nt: TGTGCCAGCAGTTACAGTCCCGGACAGGGGGATGAAAAACTGTTTTTT; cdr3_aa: CASSYSPGQGDEKLFF
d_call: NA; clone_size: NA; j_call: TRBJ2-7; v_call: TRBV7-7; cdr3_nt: TGTGCCACCGGGCAGGGGACCTACGAGCAGTACTTC; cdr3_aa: CATGQGTYEQYF
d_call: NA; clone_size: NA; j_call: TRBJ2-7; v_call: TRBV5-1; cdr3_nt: TGCGCCAGCAGCTTGGTGGTTACCGGCGAGCAGTACTTC; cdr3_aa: CASSLVVTGEQYF
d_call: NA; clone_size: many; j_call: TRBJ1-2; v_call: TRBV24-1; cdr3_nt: TGTGCCACCAGTGAGAAGACACCCCTCTATGGCTACACCTTC; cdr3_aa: CATSEKTPLYGYTF
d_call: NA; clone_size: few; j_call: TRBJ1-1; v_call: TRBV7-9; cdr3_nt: TGTGCCAGCAGCTTAGAGCTGAGGGCGCGGGACACTGAAGCTTTCTTT; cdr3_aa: CASSLELRARDTEAFF
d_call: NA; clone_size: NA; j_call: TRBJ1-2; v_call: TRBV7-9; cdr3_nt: TGTGCCAGCAGCTCCCCACAGGGCCGAAACTATGGCTACACCTTC; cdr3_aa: CASSSPQGRNYGYTF
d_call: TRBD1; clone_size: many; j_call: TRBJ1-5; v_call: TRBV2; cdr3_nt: TGTGCCAGCAACGGACAGGGACCCTTGGCTAGCAATCAGCCCCAGCATTTT; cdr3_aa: CASNGQGPLASNQPQHF
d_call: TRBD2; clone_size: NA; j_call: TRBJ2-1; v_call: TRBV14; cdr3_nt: TGTGCCAGCAGCCAAGGTTCCGGGAGGTACAATGAGCAGTTCTTC; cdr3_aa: CASSQGSGRYNEQFF
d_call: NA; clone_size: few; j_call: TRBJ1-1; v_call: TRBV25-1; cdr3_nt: TGTGCCAGCAGCGTCACGTTGCCAGGGCCCACTATTGGGATAGGAGCTTTCTTT; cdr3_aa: CASSVTLPGPTIGIGAFF
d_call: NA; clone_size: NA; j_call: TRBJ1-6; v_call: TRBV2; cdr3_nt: TGTGCCAGCAGGCAATTCGGGACGACACCCCTCCACTTT; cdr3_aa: CASRQFGTTPLHF
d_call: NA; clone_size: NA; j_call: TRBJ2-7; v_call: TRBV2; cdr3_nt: TGTGCCAGCAGTGCAAGGATGGTACAATTCTCCGAGCAGTACTTC; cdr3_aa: CASSARMVQFSEQYF
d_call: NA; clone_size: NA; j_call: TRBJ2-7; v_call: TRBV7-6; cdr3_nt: TGTGCCAGCAAAGAGGGGGACTCCTACGAGCAGTACTTC; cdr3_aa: CASKEGDSYEQYF
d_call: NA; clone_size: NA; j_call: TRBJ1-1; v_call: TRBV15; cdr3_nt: TGTGCCACCAGCAGCTTAACCCCATCCCCCACGACTGAAGCTTTCTTT; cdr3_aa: CATSSLTPSPTTEAFF
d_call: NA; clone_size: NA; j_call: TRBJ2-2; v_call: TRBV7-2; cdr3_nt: TGTGCCAGCAGCTTCCCCGAAGGTTACACCGGGGAGCTGTTTTTT; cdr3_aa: CASSFPEGYTGELFF
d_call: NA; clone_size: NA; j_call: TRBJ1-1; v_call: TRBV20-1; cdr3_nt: TGCAGTGCTAGAGATTCGGGGTCGGGCACTGAAGCTTTCTTT; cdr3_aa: CSARDSGSGTEAFF
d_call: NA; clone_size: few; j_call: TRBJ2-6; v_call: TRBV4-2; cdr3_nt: TGTGCCAGCAGCCAAGATTTCGGCTCTGGGGCCAACGTCCTGACTTTC; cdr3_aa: CASSQDFGSGANVLTF
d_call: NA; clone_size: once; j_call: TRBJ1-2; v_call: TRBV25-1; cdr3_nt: TGTGCCAGCACTGACTTAGATGGCTACACCTTC; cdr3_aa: CASTDLDGYTF
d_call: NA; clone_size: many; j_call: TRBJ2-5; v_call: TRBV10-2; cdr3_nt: TGCGCCAGCAGTGATAACAGGGGAGGACAGACCCAGTACTTC; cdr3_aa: CASSDNRGGQTQYF
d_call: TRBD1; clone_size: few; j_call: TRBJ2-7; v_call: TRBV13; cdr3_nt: TGTGCCAGCAGCTTGAGGGGGCAGGACTCCTACGAGCAGTACTTC; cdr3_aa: CASSLRGQDSYEQYF
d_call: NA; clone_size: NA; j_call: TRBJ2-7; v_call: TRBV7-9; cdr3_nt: TGTGCCAGCAGCGACGCGGGACAAGGGCCTTCCTACGAGCAGTACTTC; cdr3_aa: CASSDAGQGPSYEQYF
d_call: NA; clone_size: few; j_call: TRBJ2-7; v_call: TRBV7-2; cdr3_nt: TGTGCCAGCAGCTCCCCGACTAGTTCTTCCTACGAGCAGTACTTC; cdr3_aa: CASSSPTSSSYEQYF
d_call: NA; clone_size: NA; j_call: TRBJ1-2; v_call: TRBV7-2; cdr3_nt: TGTGCCAGCAGCTTGGGGAACTTCTATGGCTACACCTTC; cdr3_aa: CASSLGNFYGYTF
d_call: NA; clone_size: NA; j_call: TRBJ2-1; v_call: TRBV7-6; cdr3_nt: TGTGCCAGCAGCGCTCGACTGAATGAGCAGTTCTTC; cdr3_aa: CASSARLNEQFF
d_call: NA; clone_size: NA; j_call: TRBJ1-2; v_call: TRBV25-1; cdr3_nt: TGTGCCAGCAGCCAACTTGGGGGGCAATGGGGGTTCAACTATGGCTACACCTTC; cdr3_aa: CASSQLGGQWGFNYGYTF
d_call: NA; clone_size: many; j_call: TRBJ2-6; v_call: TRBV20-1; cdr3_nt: TGCAGTGCCTCCCGGGTCTCTGGGGCCAACGTCCTGACTTTC; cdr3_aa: CSASRVSGANVLTF
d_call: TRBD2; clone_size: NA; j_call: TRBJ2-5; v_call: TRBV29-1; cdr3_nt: TGCAGCAGCGTTGATGTAGCGGGAGGGGAGGAGACCCAGTACTTC; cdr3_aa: CSSVDVAGGEETQYF
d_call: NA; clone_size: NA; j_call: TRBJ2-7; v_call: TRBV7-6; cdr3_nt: TGTGCCAGCGCGAGGGGGCAGTACTTC; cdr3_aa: CASARGQYF
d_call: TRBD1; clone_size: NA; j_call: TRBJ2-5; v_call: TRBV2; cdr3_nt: TGTGCCAGCAGTAACCGGGACAGGGTGGAGACCCAGTACTTC; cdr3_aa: CASSNRDRVETQYF
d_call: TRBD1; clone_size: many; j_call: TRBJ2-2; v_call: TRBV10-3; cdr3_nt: TGTGCCATCTACGTGACAGGGAGTACCGGGGAGCTGTTTTTT; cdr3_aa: CAIYVTGSTGELFF
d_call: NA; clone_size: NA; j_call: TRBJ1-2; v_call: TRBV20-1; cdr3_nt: TGCAGTGCTAGAGTTACTTCAGGGGCTTATGGCTACACCTTC; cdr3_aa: CSARVTSGAYGYTF
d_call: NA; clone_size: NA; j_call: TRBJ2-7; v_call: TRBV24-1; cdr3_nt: TGTGCCACCAGTGACCTCTTGGGGGAGCAGTACTTC; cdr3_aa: CATSDLLGEQYF
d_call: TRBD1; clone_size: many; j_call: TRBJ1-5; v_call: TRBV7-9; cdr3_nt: TGTGCCAGCAGCTCGACAGGGGTAAGCAATCAGCCCCAGCATTTT; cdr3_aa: CASSSTGVSNQPQHF
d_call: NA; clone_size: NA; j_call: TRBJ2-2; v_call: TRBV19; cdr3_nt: TGTGCCAGTAGCCATAGGGCAGGGGACACCGGGGAGCTGTTTTTT; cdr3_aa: CASSHRAGDTGELFF
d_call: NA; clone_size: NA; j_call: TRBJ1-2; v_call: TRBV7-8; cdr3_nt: TGTGCCAGCAGCTTCTGGGGGGACGTCGGCTATGGCTACACCTTC; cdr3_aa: CASSFWGDVGYGYTF
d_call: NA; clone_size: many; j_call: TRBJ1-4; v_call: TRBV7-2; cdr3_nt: TGTGCCAGCAGCTTAGCGGGCCTTAATGAAAAACTGTTTTTT; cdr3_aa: CASSLAGLNEKLFF
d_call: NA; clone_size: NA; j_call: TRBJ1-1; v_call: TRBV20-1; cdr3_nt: TGCAGTGCTCATTTTATAGGGAACACTGAAGCTTTCTTT; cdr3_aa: CSAHFIGNTEAFF
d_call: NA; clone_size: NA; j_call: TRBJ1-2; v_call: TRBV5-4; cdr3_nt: TGTGCCAGCAGCTTGGGAGCAGGGGCCAGGGCGCGCTACGGCTACACCTTC; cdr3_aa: CASSLGAGARARYGYTF
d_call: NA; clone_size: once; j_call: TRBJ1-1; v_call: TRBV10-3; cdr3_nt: TGTGCCATCGGATCGGACGGGATGAGAACTGAAGCTTTCTTT; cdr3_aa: CAIGSDGMRTEAFF
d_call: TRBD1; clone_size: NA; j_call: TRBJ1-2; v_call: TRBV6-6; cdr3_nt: TGTGCCAGCAGTGACTCAATACAGGGGACTTATGGCTACACCTTC; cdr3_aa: CASSDSIQGTYGYTF
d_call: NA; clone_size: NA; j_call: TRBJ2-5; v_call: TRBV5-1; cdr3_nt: TGCGTCAGCAGTTGGGCCCCCGGGGAGACCCAGTACTTC; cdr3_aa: CVSSWAPGETQYF
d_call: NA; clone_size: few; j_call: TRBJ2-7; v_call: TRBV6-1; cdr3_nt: TGTGCCAGCAGGGACGGCAACTCCTACGAGCAGTACTTC; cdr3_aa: CASRDGNSYEQYF
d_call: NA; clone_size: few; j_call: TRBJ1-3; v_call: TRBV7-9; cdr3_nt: TGTGCCAGCAGCTCTGGGGGAGCTCCGGACACCATATATTTT; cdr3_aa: CASSSGGAPDTIYF
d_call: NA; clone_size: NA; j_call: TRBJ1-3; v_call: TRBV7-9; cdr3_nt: TGTGCCAGCAGCTTTACACCTCGAGACACCATATATTTT; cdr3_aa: CASSFTPRDTIYF
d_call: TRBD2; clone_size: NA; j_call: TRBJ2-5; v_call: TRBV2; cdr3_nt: TGTGCCAGCAGGACTAGCGGGAGAGAGACCCAGTACTTC; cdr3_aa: CASRTSGRETQYF
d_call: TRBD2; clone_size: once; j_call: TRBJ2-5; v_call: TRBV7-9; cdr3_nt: TGTGCCAGCAGCCCGACGTCAGCGGGAAGGTTCCTGTACCAAGAGACCCAGTACTTC; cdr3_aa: CASSPTSAGRFLYQETQYF
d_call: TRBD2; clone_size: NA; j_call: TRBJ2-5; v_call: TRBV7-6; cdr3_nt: TGTGCCCGCAGCCCACTAGCGGGAGAGACCCAGTACTTC; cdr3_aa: CARSPLAGETQYF
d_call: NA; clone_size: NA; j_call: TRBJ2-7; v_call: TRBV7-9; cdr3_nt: TGTGCCAGCAGTCTGACGTTGGCAGGGTCCTACGAGCAGTACTTC; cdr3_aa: CASSLTLAGSYEQYF
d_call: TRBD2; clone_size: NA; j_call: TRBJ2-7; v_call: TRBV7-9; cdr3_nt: TGTGCCAGCAGCTTTCCCCAGACTAGCGGGAGCTCCTACGAGCAGTACTTC; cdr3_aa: CASSFPQTSGSSYEQYF
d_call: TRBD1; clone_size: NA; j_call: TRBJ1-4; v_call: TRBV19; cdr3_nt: TGTGCCAGTAGTATCCTGGACAGGGAATATGAAAAACTGTTTTTT; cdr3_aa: CASSILDREYEKLFF
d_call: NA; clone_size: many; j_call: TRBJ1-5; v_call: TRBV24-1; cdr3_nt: TGTGCCACCAGTGATTACGGGGATAATCAGCCCCAGCATTTT; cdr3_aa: CATSDYGDNQPQHF
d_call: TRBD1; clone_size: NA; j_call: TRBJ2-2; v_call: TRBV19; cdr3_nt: TGTGCCAGTAGTATTAGGGGGCAGGCAGCGAGCACCGGGGAGCTGTTTTTT; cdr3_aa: CASSIRGQAASTGELFF
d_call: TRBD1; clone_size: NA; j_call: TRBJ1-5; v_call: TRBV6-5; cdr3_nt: TGTGCCAGCAGTTTCGGGACAGAGGGGGGTCAGCCCCAGCATTTT; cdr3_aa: CASSFGTEGGQPQHF